The TCR beta chain under discussion was sequenced for a study of cytomegalovirus exposure and HLA in healthy donors. The PCR had 60 Vbeta and 13 Jbeta primers. This table comes from immunoSEQ multiplex PCR, and its TCRdb copy is limited to in-frame clones, with some not included. The sample holds just under 65,000 clones, roughly 75% seen once. Nominally healthy donors provided the samples, though records likely missed some immune exposures. Overall study results and limits: Researchers reported in a later analysis that a missense DCLRE1C variant was tied to TCR beta V- and J-gene trimming.

As concerns this clone: Its antigen is unidentified.

From germline, CDR1 is GTSNPN and CDR2 SVGIG (reference sequence). Trimming took off 0 bases at V and 8 bases at J, with 13 bases between the two ends. This CDR3 spans 14 amino acids. Input material: PBMCs. This sequence joins TRBV30 and TRBJ1-4; D gene uncertain. The receptor was derived from a woman younger than 45 in good health and CMV-seronegative. CDR3 nucleotide sequence: TGTGCCTGGAGTGTCCTCCACACCTCAGAAAAACTGTTTTTT. It is translated as CAWSVLHTSEKLFF.